This T cell receptor (beta chain) was captured in a study of cytomegalovirus exposure and HLA in healthy donors. Researchers ran the PCR with 60 Vbeta and 13 Jbeta primers. Measured with immunoSEQ multiplex PCR; TCRdb has only the in-frame clones, and not every one. The sample includes about 130,000 clones, around 78% of them seen just once. As regards this clone: Its cognate antigen is unknown.

Regarding the study as a whole: A prior analysis recorded that most TCR beta V segments were productive about 87% or about 30% of the time.

The sequence was collected from a woman in her 50s in good health and CMV-seronegative. The specimen sequenced was PBMCs.

The DNA for the CDR3 is TGTGCCAGCAGCGCCGGACAGGGGATCAACTATGGCTACACCTTC. This translates into CASSAGQGINYGYTF. The J gene is TRBJ1-2, the V gene TRBV7-9; 9 bases match TRBD1. The CDR3 contains 15 residues. V lost 5 bases, J lost 2 bases, and 6 bases stayed unmatched. Germline V gives CDR1 SEHNR, CDR2 FQNEAQ (reference sequence).